The clone carrying this T cell receptor beta chain was found many times. The data derive from a study of early T cells in non-severe SARS-CoV-2 infection. This CDR3 has 19 amino acids. Germline values: CDR1 KGHSH, CDR2 LQKENI. The trim removed 3 bases at V and 1 base at J, leaving 11 bases unmatched. TCRdb processed the 5' RACE reads anew with MiXCR; each CDR3 protein has one entry. The sample shows approximately 23,000 distinct CDR3 sequences, 4% to 5% of them seen only once. Sequencing was performed on whole blood. This clonotype was sampled from an adult who was a healthcare worker with PCR-confirmed SARS-CoV-2 infection or an uninfected control (not recorded which). This chain links TRBV18 with TRBJ2-3; 12 bases are shared with TRBD1. The CDR3 DNA reads as TGTGCCAGCTCACCTTTTGGGACAGGGGGCCCATTACGCACAGATACGCAGTATTTT. Amino acid sequence: CASSPFGTGGPLRTDTQYF.